A single sample is the source of the 14 T cell receptor beta chains below, sequenced in a study of T cell responses to AZD1222 COVID-19 vaccine. Using immunoSEQ multiplex PCR, the repertoire was profiled, and TCRdb retains in-frame clones only, with some absent. The sample holds 130,000 to 150,000 clones, 75% to 90% seen once. Sequenced here: peripheral blood, sampled on day 0 of AZD1222 vaccination. The receptor source for this set is an adult in good health.

V is TRBV13 and J is TRBJ1-1, with D unresolved. The CDR3 covers 12 residues. V was trimmed by 2 bases and J by 1 base, leaving 2 bases between them. CDR1 is PRHDT and CDR2 is FYEKMQ in the germline V gene (reference sequence). The CDR3 DNA is TGTGCCAGCAGCTTAACGAACACTGAAGCTTTCTTT. Its translation is CASSLTNTEAFF.

V usage is TRBV29-1 and J usage is TRBJ2-7; perhaps TRBD1 as D (5 bases). This CDR3 contains 13 residues. V was cut by 0 bases and J by 5 bases, with 11 bases left in between. The V gene's germline CDR1 is SQVTM and CDR2 ANQGSEA. CDR3 protein: CSVEDRDLNEQYF. CDR3 nucleotides: TGCAGCGTTGAAGACAGGGATCTCAACGAGCAGTACTTC.

The chain combines TRBV16 with TRBJ1-1, with D tentatively TRBD1 (5 bases). Trimming removed 5 bases at V and 7 bases at J, with 11 bases between. The germline CDR1 and CDR2 sequences are KGHSY and FQNENV. This CDR3 contains 12 residues. The CDR3 DNA reads as TGTGCCAGCAGCGGGGGTTCTATTGAAGCTTTCTTT. It translates to CASSGGSIEAFF.

The chain joins TRBV3-1 (or the pseudogene TRBV3-2) to TRBJ1-3; 7 bases align to TRBD1. Germline trimming cut 4 bases from V and 0 bases from J; bases unmatched to any gene: 9. Germline V gene sequence: CDR1 LGHDT, CDR2 YNNKEL (reference sequence). CDR3 length: 17 residues. The CDR3, as DNA: TGTGCCAGCAGCCCAGGAGACAGGGCGAGCTCTGGAAACACCATATATTTT. Protein product: CASSPGDRASSGNTIYF.

V usage is TRBV3-1 (or the pseudogene TRBV3-2) and J usage is TRBJ1-5, with D possibly matching TRBD1 (5 bases). Trimming took off 0 bases at V and 6 bases at J, with 12 bases between the two ends. The CDR3 runs to 15 residues. Germline V gene sequence: CDR1 LGHDT, CDR2 YNNKEL (reference sequence). Written as DNA, the CDR3 is TGTGCCAGCAGCCAAGATGGGGGAACGGGTCAGCCCCAGCATTTT. Its protein is CASSQDGGTGQPQHF.

The chain recombines TRBV24-1 with TRBJ1-6; TRBD1 is a possible D gene (6 bases). V lost 0 bases and J 8 bases, leaving 16 bases between the germline ends. CDR1 KGHDR and CDR2 SFDVKD come from the germline V gene. The CDR3 loop spans 17 amino acids. Here the CDR3 reads CATSDLVSGQGDSPLHF. As DNA, the CDR3 is TGTGCCACCAGTGATTTGGTATCGGGACAAGGGGATTCACCCCTCCACTTT.

This clone has a handful of counts. This chain links TRBV5-4 with TRBJ1-4, with no clear D. V lost 1 base and J lost 8, with 12 bases in between. The CDR3 has 14 amino acids. Germline CDR1 and CDR2: SGHNT and YYREEE (reference sequence). CDR3 protein: CASSLRPREEKLFF. CDR3 nucleotides: TGTGCCAGCAGCTTGAGACCACGGGAGGAAAAACTGTTTTTT.

The chain couples TRBV28 to TRBJ1-1; weak D call: TRBD1 (5 bases). The CDR3 extends over 16 amino acids. Germline assignment: CDR1 MDHEN and CDR2 SYDVKM. Deletions cut 5 bases from V and 3 bases from J, with 19 bases between. CDR3 protein: CASSEPPWGGDTEAFF. CDR3 DNA: TGTGCCAGCAGTGAACCTCCGTGGGGCGGGGACACTGAAGCTTTCTTT.

The chain uses TRBV5-1 and TRBJ2-7, with no clear D. Germline CDR1 reads SGHRS; CDR2 reads YFSETQ. The CDR3 is made up of 13 amino acids. V lost 6 bases and J lost 3, with 13 bases in between. This chain's CDR3 is CASKFEQDYEQYF. DNA of the CDR3: TGCGCCAGCAAATTCGAGCAGGACTACGAGCAGTACTTC. Variable domain in full (rest from reference TRBV5-1 and TRBJ2-7): KAGVTQTPRYLIKTRGQQVTLSCSPISGHRSVSWYQQTPGQGLQFLFEYFSETQRNKGNFPGRFSGRQFSNSRSEMNVSTLELGDSALYLCASKFEQDYEQYFGPGTRLTVT.

The J gene is TRBJ1-6, the V gene TRBV11-2; unclear D gene. The germline CDR1 and CDR2 sequences are SGHAT and FQNNGV. The length of the CDR3 is 14 residues. V lost 7 bases and J 2 bases, leaving 9 bases between the germline ends. CDR3 nucleotide sequence: TGTGCCAGCACCCCTACTCCCTATAATTCACCCCTCCACTTT. Translation: CASTPTPYNSPLHF.

This chain connects TRBV7-9 to TRBJ2-1, with 9 bases identical to TRBD2. CDR3 size: 16 residues. CDR1 SEHNR and CDR2 FQNEAQ come from the germline V gene (reference sequence). The V segment lost 0 bases and the J segment 7 bases; nucleotides outside the gene matches: 7. Here the CDR3 DNA reads TGTGCCAGCAGCTTAGCTTTAGCGGGAGTGTATAATGAGCAGTTCTTC. It codes for CASSLALAGVYNEQFF.

The J gene is TRBJ2-1, the V gene TRBV6-5, with 12 positions matching TRBD2. Germline values: CDR1 MNHEY, CDR2 SVGAGI. Germline trimming cut 0 bases from V and 11 bases from J; bases unmatched to any gene: 8. The CDR3 is 16 residues long. The CDR3 reads CASSYSSASGGVQQFF. CDR3 in DNA: TGTGCCAGCAGTTACTCCTCGGCTAGCGGGGGGGTACAGCAGTTCTTC.

This chain joins TRBV5-6 and TRBJ2-7; 7 bases fit TRBD1. J gave up 3 bases and V 6 bases, and 12 bases lay outside the gene matches. The CDR3 sequence is 15 residues long. Germline assignment: CDR1 SGHDT and CDR2 YYEEEE. CDR3 DNA sequence: TGTGCCAGCACCGAACAGGGGTTTGCCGACTACGAGCAGTACTTC. It codes for CASTEQGFADYEQYF.

V and J are TRBV27 and TRBJ2-3, with TRBD1 matching 7 bases. The CDR3 length is 15 residues. Germline CDR1 reads MNHEY; CDR2 reads SMNVEV (reference sequence). J lost 5 bases, V lost 2 bases, and 7 bases had no gene match. As DNA, the CDR3 is TGTGCCAGCAGTTTACTACGGGGACAGTTAGATACGCAGTATTTT. Its translation: CASSLLRGQLDTQYF.